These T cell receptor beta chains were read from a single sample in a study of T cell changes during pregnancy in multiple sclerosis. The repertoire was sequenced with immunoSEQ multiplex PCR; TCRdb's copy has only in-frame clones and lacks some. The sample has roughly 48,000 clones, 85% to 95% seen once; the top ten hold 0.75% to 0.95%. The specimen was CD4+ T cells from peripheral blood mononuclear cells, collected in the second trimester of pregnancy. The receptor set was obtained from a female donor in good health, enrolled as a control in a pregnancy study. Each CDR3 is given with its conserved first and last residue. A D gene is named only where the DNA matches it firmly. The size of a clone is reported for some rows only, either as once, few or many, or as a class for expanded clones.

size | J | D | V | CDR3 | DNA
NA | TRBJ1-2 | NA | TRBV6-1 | CASSGQAGTYGYTF | TGTGCCAGCAGTGGCCAGGCGGGGACCTATGGCTACACCTTC
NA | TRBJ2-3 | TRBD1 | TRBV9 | CASSPSGGGQGRDTQYF | TGTGCCAGCAGCCCCTCAGGGGGGGGACAGGGGAGGGATACGCAGTATTTT
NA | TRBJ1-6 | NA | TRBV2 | CASILGHGESPLHF | NA
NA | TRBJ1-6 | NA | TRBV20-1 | CSSQNPLHF | TGCAGCTCTCAGAACCCCCTCCACTTT
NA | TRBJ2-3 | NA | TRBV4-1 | CASSQGRVLDTQYF | TGCGCCAGCAGCCAAGGTAGAGTGCTGGATACGCAGTATTTT
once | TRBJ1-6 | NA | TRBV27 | CASSSIGLSNSPLHF | TGTGCCAGCAGTTCGATTGGGCTAAGTAATTCACCCCTCCACTTT
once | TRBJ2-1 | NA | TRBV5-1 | CASSNRADRSYNEQFF | TGCGCCAGCAGCAACAGAGCGGACCGCTCCTACAATGAGCAGTTCTTC
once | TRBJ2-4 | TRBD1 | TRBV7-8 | CASSSDRDDIQYF | TGTGCCAGCAGCTCGGACAGGGATGACATTCAGTACTTC
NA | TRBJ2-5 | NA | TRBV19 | CASSMEGWETQYF | TGTGCCAGTAGTATGGAGGGGTGGGAGACCCAGTACTTC
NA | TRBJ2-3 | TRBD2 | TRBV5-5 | CASSFQTSGGPDTQYF | TGTGCCAGCAGCTTCCAGACTAGCGGGGGGCCAGATACGCAGTATTTT